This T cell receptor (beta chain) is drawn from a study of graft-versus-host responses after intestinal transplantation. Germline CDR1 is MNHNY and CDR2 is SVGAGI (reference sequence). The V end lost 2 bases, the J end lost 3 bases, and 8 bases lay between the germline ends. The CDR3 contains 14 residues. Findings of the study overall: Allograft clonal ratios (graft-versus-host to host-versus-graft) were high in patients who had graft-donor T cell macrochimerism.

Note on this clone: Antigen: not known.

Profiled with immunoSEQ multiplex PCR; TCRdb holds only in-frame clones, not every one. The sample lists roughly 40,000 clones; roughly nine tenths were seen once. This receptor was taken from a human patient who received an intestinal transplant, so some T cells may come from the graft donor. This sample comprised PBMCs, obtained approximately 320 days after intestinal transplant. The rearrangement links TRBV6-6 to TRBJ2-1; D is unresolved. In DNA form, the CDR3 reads TGTGCCAGCAGTTACGCCCCCAACTACAATGAGCAGTTCTTC. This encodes CASSYAPNYNEQFF.